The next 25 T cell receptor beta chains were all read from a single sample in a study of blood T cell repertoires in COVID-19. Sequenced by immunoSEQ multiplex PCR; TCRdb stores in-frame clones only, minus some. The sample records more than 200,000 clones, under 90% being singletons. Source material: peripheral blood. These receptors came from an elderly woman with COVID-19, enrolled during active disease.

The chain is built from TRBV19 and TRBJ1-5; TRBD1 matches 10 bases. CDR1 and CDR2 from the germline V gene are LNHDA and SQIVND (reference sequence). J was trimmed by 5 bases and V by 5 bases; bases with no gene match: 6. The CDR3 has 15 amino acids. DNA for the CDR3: TGTGCCAGTAGTTTGGGACAGGGGTACGATCAGCCCCAGCATTTT. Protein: CASSLGQGYDQPQHF.

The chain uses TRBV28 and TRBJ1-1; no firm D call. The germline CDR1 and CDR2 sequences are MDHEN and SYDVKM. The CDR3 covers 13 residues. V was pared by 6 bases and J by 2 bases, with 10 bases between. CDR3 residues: CASRLVVNTEAFF. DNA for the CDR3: TGTGCCAGCAGACTTGTGGTAAACACTGAAGCTTTCTTT. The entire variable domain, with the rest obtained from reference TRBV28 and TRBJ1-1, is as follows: DVKVTQSSRYLVKRTGEKVFLECVQDMDHENMFWYRQDPGLGLRLIYFSYDVKMKEKGDIPEGYSVSREKKERFSLILESASTNQTSMYLCASRLVVNTEAFFGQGTRLTVV.

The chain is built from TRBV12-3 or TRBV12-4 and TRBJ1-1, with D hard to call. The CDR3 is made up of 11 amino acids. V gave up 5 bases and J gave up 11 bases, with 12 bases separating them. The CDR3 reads CASSPLLNAFF. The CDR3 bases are TGTGCCAGCAGTCCCCTCTTAAATGCTTTCTTT.

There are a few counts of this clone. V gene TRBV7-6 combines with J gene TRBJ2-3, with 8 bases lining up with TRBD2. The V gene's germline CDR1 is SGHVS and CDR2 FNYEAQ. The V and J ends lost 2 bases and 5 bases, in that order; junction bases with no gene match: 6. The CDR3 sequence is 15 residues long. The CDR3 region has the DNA TGTGCCAGCAGCTTACGAGCGGGGGTGGGAGATACGCAGTATTTT. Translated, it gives CASSLRAGVGDTQYF.

CDR3 protein: CASSIVIRDSGNTIYF. The CDR3 nucleotides are TGTGCCAGTAGTATAGTCATACGGGACTCTGGAAACACCATATATTTT. V and J are TRBV19 and TRBJ1-3; the D is unclear. Trimming took 1 base from V and 0 from J, leaving 10 bases between them. The CDR3 is 16 residues long. Germline loops: CDR1 LNHDA, CDR2 SQIVND (reference sequence).

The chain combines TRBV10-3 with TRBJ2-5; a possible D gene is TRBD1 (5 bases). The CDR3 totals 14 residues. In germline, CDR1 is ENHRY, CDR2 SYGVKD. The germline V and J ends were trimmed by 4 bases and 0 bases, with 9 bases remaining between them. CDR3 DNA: TGTGCCATCAGTGTGACAGTTAACCAAGAGACCCAGTACTTC. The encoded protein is CAISVTVNQETQYF.

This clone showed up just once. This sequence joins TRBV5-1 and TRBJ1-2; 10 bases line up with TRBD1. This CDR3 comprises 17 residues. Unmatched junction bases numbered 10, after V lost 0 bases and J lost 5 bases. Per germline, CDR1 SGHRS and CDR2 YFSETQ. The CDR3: CASSLAGTGAIRYGYTF. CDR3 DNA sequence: TGCGCCAGCAGCTTGGCCGGGACAGGGGCCATCCGATATGGCTACACCTTC. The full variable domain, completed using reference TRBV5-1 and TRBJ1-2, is KAGVTQTPRYLIKTRGQQVTLSCSPISGHRSVSWYQQTPGQGLQFLFEYFSETQRNKGNFPGRFSGRQFSNSRSEMNVSTLELGDSALYLCASSLAGTGAIRYGYTFGSGTRLTVV.

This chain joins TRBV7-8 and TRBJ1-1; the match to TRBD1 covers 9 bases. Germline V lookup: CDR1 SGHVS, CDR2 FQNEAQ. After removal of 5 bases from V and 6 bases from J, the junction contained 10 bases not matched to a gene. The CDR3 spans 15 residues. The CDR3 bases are TGTGCCAGCAGCCCGGGACAGGGTGTTACCGCTGAAGCTTTCTTT. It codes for CASSPGQGVTAEAFF.

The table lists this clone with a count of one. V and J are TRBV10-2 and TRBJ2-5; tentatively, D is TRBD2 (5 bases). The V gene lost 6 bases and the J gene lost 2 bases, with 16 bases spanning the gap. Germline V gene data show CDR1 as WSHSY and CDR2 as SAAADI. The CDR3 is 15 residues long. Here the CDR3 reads CASRIRARGQETQYF. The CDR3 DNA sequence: TGCGCCAGCAGGATCCGGGCCCGGGGTCAAGAGACCCAGTACTTC.

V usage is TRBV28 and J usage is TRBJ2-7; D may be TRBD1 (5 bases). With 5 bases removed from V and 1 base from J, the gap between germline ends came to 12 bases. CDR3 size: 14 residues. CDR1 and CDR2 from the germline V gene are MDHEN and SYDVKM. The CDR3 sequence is CASSKPTVSYEQYV. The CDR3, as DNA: TGTGCCAGCAGTAAACCGACAGTTTCCTACGAGCAGTACGTC.

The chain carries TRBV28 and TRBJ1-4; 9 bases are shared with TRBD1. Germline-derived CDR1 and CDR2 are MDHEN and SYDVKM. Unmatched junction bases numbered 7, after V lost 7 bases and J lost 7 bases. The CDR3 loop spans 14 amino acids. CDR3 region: CASTLTGGFEKLFF. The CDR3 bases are TGTGCCAGCACCTTGACAGGGGGTTTTGAAAAACTGTTTTTT.

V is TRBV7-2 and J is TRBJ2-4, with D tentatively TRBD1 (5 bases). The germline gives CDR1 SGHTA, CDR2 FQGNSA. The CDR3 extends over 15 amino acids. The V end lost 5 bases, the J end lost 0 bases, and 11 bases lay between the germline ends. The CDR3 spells CASSGWGAAKNIQYF. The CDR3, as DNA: TGTGCCAGCAGCGGTTGGGGCGCAGCCAAAAACATTCAGTACTTC.

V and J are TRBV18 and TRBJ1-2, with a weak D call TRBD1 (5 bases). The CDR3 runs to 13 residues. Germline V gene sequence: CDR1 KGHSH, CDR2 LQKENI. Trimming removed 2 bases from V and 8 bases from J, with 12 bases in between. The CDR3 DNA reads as TGTGCCAGCTCACCAAGGACAATCACCGGCTACACCTTC. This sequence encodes CASSPRTITGYTF.

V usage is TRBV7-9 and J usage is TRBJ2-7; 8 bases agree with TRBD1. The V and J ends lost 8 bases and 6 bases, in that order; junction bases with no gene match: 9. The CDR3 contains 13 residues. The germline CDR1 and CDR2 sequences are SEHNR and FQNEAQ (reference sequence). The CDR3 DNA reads TGTGCCAGCGGCGGGACAGGAGCCTCCGAGCAGTACTTC. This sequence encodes CASGGTGASEQYF.

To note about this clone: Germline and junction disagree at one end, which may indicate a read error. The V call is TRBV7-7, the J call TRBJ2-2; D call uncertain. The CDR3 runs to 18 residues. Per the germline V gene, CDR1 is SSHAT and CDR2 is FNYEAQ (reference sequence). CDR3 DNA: TGTGCTAGCAGCCTCCCCCCTAGACGACTCCGTGTTGCCGGGGAGCTGTTTTTT. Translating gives CASSLPPRRLRVAGELFF.

The CDR3 sequence is CASRTQVNTEAFF. The CDR3 DNA follows: TGTGCCAGCAGGACACAGGTAAACACTGAAGCTTTCTTT. The chain recombines TRBV2 with TRBJ1-1; D may be TRBD1 (5 bases). Germline V gene data show CDR1 as SNHLY and CDR2 as FYNNEI. Trimming removed 6 bases from V and 2 bases from J, with 10 bases in between. This CDR3 spans 13 amino acids.

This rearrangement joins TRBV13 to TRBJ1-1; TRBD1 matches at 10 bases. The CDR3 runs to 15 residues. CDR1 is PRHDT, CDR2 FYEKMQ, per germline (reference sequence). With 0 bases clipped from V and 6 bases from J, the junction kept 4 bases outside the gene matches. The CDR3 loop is CASSLGGQGRAEAFF. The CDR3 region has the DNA TGTGCCAGCAGCTTAGGGGGACAGGGGCGGGCTGAAGCTTTCTTT.

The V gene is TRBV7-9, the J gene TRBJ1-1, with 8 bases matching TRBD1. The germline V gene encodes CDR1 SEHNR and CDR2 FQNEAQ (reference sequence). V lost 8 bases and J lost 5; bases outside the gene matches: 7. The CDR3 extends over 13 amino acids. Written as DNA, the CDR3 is TGTGCCAGCGGGGGGCAGGGGGCGACTGAAGCTTTCTTT. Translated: CASGGQGATEAFF.

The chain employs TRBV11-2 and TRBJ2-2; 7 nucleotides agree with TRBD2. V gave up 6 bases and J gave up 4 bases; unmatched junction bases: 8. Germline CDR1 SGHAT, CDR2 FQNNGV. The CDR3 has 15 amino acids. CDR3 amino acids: CASRREGRLTGELFF. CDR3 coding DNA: TGTGCCAGCAGGAGGGAGGGACGTCTCACCGGGGAGCTGTTTTTT. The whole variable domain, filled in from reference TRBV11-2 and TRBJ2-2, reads EAGVAQSPRYKIIEKRQSVAFWCNPISGHATLYWYQQILGQGPKLLIQFQNNGVVDDSQLPKDRFSAERLKGVDSTLKIQPAKLEDSAVYLCASRREGRLTGELFFGEGSRLTVL.

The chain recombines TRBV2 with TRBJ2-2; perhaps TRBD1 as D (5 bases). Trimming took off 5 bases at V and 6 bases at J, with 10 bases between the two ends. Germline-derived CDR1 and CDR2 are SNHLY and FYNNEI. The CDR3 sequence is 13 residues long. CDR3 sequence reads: CASSNRGSGELFF. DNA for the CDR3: TGTGCCAGCAGTAATAGGGGTTCCGGGGAGCTGTTTTTT.

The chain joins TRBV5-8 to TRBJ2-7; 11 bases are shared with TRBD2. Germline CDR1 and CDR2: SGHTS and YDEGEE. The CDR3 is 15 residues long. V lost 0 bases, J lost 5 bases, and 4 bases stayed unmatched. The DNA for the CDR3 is TGTGCCAGCAGCTTGGTACTAGCGGGGGCCGACGAGCAGTACTTC. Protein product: CASSLVLAGADEQYF.

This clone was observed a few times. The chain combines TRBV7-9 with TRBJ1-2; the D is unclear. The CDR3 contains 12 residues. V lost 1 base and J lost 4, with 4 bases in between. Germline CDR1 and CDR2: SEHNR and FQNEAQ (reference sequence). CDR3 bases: TGTGCCAGCAGCTTAGACAGCTATGGCTACACCTTC. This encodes CASSLDSYGYTF.

The CDR3 sequence is CSVDNWAGEAFF. The CDR3 region has the DNA TGCAGCGTTGACAATTGGGCCGGTGAAGCTTTCTTT. The V gene is TRBV29-1, the J gene TRBJ1-1; no clear D gene. Trimming took off 3 bases at V and 7 bases at J, with 12 bases between the two ends. The CDR3 has 12 amino acids. Germline CDR1 and CDR2: SQVTM and ANQGSEA.

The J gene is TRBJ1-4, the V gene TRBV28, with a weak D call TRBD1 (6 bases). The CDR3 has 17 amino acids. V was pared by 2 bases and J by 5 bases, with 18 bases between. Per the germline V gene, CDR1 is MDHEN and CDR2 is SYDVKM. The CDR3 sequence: CASSLGGTGFSNEKLFF. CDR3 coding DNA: TGTGCCAGCAGTTTAGGGGGAACAGGGTTTTCAAATGAAAAACTGTTTTTT.

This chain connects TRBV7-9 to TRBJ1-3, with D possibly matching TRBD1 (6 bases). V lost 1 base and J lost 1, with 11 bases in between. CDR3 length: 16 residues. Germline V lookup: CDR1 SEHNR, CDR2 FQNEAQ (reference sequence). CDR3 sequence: CASSLGTQGSGNTIYF. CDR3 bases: TGTGCCAGCAGCTTAGGAACTCAGGGGTCTGGAAACACCATATATTTT.